This is a list of T cell receptor beta chains from one sample in a study of beta chain features in type 1 diabetes. Method: immunoSEQ multiplex PCR; TCRdb's copy keeps in-frame clones and lacks some. The repertoire consists of 600,000 or so clones, with over 12% occurring once and the leading ten covering roughly 0.04%. The specimen sequenced was naive CD4+ T cells from blood. Every receptor here comes from a young man with type 1 diabetes. Both conserved end residues are part of each CDR3. The order of the fields is clone size, J gene, V gene, D gene, CDR3 protein, CDR3 DNA. The D gene is left open where the match is weak. The listing skips clone size in some rows; elsewhere it reads once, few, many or a size class.

clone_size: NA
j_call: TRBJ2-7
v_call: TRBV29-1
d_call: NA
cdr3_aa: CSVGSRYEQYF
cdr3_nt: TGCAGCGTTGGTTCTCGATACGAGCAGTACTTC

clone_size: few
j_call: TRBJ1-1
v_call: TRBV4-1
d_call: TRBD1
cdr3_aa: CASSQPGQVNTEAFF
cdr3_nt: TGCGCCAGCAGCCAACCGGGACAGGTGAACACTGAAGCTTTCTTT

clone_size: NA
j_call: TRBJ2-1
v_call: TRBV5-1
d_call: TRBD2
cdr3_aa: CASSPGGKDYNEQFF
cdr3_nt: TGCGCCAGCAGCCCGGGAGGGAAAGATTACAATGAGCAGTTCTTC

clone_size: few
j_call: TRBJ1-2
v_call: TRBV28
d_call: NA
cdr3_aa: CASRLGQPYGYTF
cdr3_nt: TGTGCCAGCAGACTTGGACAACCCTATGGCTACACCTTC

clone_size: few
j_call: TRBJ2-7
v_call: TRBV5-1
d_call: TRBD2
cdr3_aa: CASSLDSGGSYEQYF
cdr3_nt: TGCGCCAGCAGCTTGGATAGCGGGGGATCCTACGAGCAGTACTTC

clone_size: few
j_call: TRBJ2-5
v_call: TRBV7-3
d_call: NA
cdr3_aa: CASSLTLSQGQETQYF
cdr3_nt: TGTGCCAGCAGCTTAACCCTATCTCAGGGGCAGGAGACCCAGTACTTC

clone_size: NA
j_call: TRBJ1-3
v_call: TRBV30
d_call: TRBD1
cdr3_aa: CAWVRQGPSGNTIYF
cdr3_nt: TGTGCCTGGGTCAGACAGGGGCCCTCTGGAAACACCATATATTTT

clone_size: NA
j_call: TRBJ1-2
v_call: TRBV10-3
d_call: NA
cdr3_aa: CASSDSTNYGYTF
cdr3_nt: TGTGCCAGCAGCGACAGTACTAACTATGGCTACACCTTC

clone_size: NA
j_call: TRBJ1-2
v_call: TRBV28
d_call: NA
cdr3_aa: CASSANTNYGYTF
cdr3_nt: TGTGCCAGCAGCGCGAATACTAACTATGGCTACACCTTC

clone_size: NA
j_call: TRBJ2-3
v_call: TRBV4-2
d_call: NA
cdr3_aa: CASSPTVGRFVADTQYF
cdr3_nt: TGTGCCAGCAGCCCCACCGTGGGACGGTTTGTGGCAGATACGCAGTATTTT

clone_size: NA
j_call: TRBJ1-1
v_call: TRBV7-9
d_call: TRBD1
cdr3_aa: CASSRGPQGMNTEAFF
cdr3_nt: TGTGCCAGCAGCCGCGGCCCACAGGGGATGAACACTGAAGCTTTCTTT

clone_size: NA
j_call: TRBJ1-5
v_call: TRBV5-1
d_call: NA
cdr3_aa: CASSLDGGSNQPQHF
cdr3_nt: TGCGCCAGCAGCTTGGATGGGGGAAGCAATCAGCCCCAGCATTTT

clone_size: NA
j_call: TRBJ2-1
v_call: TRBV15
d_call: TRBD2
cdr3_aa: CATSPGGLAGRYNEQFF
cdr3_nt: TGTGCCACCAGCCCAGGAGGACTAGCGGGCCGCTACAATGAGCAGTTCTTC

clone_size: few
j_call: TRBJ2-2
v_call: TRBV9
d_call: NA
cdr3_aa: CASSVVGAPPGSGELFF
cdr3_nt: TGTGCCAGCAGCGTAGTAGGGGCCCCACCGGGTTCCGGGGAGCTGTTTTTT

clone_size: NA
j_call: TRBJ1-2
v_call: TRBV27
d_call: TRBD1
cdr3_aa: CASRPGQVYGYTF
cdr3_nt: TGTGCCAGCCGACCGGGACAGGTATATGGCTACACCTTC

clone_size: NA
j_call: TRBJ2-1
v_call: TRBV14
d_call: NA
cdr3_aa: CASSPASLYNEQFF
cdr3_nt: TGTGCCAGCAGCCCCGCGAGTCTCTACAATGAGCAGTTCTTC

clone_size: few
j_call: TRBJ1-2
v_call: TRBV9
d_call: TRBD1
cdr3_aa: CASSPDRGHGYTF
cdr3_nt: TGTGCCAGCAGCCCGGACAGGGGGCATGGCTACACCTTC

clone_size: NA
j_call: TRBJ2-2
v_call: TRBV7-9
d_call: TRBD2
cdr3_aa: CASSLAGRGTGELFF
cdr3_nt: TGTGCCAGCAGCCTAGCGGGAAGAGGGACCGGGGAGCTGTTTTTT

clone_size: few
j_call: TRBJ2-1
v_call: TRBV15
d_call: TRBD2
cdr3_aa: CATSKESGRTYNEQFF
cdr3_nt: TGTGCCACCAGCAAGGAAAGCGGGAGGACCTACAATGAGCAGTTCTTC

clone_size: few
j_call: TRBJ1-1
v_call: TRBV2
d_call: NA
cdr3_aa: CASSEESAMNTEAFF
cdr3_nt: TGTGCCAGCAGTGAAGAATCAGCAATGAACACTGAAGCTTTCTTT

clone_size: few
j_call: TRBJ2-1
v_call: TRBV27
d_call: TRBD2
cdr3_aa: CASSLSRLAGDKNEQFF
cdr3_nt: TGTGCCAGCAGTTTATCAAGACTAGCGGGAGATAAAAATGAGCAGTTCTTC

clone_size: NA
j_call: TRBJ2-1
v_call: TRBV2
d_call: TRBD1
cdr3_aa: CASTLTGSVYNEQFF
cdr3_nt: TGTGCCAGCACCCTGACAGGGTCTGTATACAATGAGCAGTTCTTC

clone_size: NA
j_call: TRBJ1-6
v_call: TRBV5-1
d_call: TRBD1
cdr3_aa: CASSGTGNNSPLHF
cdr3_nt: TGCGCCAGCAGCGGGACAGGGAATAATTCACCCCTCCACTTT

clone_size: NA
j_call: TRBJ2-1
v_call: TRBV30
d_call: NA
cdr3_aa: CAWKVDSEQFF
cdr3_nt: TGTGCCTGGAAGGTGGATAGTGAGCAGTTCTTC

clone_size: few
j_call: TRBJ2-3
v_call: TRBV7-2
d_call: TRBD2
cdr3_aa: CASSLRLAGSTDTQYF
cdr3_nt: TGTGCCAGCAGCTTAAGGCTAGCGGGCTCCACAGATACGCAGTATTTT

clone_size: few
j_call: TRBJ1-1
v_call: TRBV5-1
d_call: NA
cdr3_aa: CASSDLGVAAFF
cdr3_nt: TGCGCCAGCAGCGACCTTGGGGTAGCAGCTTTCTTT

clone_size: few
j_call: TRBJ1-3
v_call: TRBV6-6
d_call: TRBD1
cdr3_aa: CASSYGQGSGNTIYF
cdr3_nt: TGTGCCAGCAGTTACGGACAGGGCTCTGGAAACACCATATATTTT

clone_size: few
j_call: TRBJ1-2
v_call: TRBV6-5
d_call: TRBD1
cdr3_aa: CASSFRGRGYTF
cdr3_nt: TGTGCCAGCAGTTTCAGGGGGCGAGGCTACACCTTC

clone_size: NA
j_call: TRBJ1-1
v_call: TRBV28
d_call: NA
cdr3_aa: CASSPPGARGTEAFF
cdr3_nt: TGTGCCAGCAGTCCTCCGGGGGCGCGGGGCACTGAAGCTTTCTTT

clone_size: few
j_call: TRBJ1-5
v_call: TRBV30
d_call: NA
cdr3_aa: CAWSASDQPQHF
cdr3_nt: TGTGCCTGGAGTGCCTCCGATCAGCCCCAGCATTTT

clone_size: NA
j_call: TRBJ2-7
v_call: TRBV29-1
d_call: TRBD2
cdr3_aa: CSIILAVSYEQYF
cdr3_nt: TGCAGCATAATCCTAGCGGTCTCCTACGAGCAGTACTTC

clone_size: NA
j_call: TRBJ2-1
v_call: TRBV2
d_call: NA
cdr3_aa: CASSLRPAGSYNEQFF
cdr3_nt: TGTGCCAGCAGTTTACGTCCGGCGGGCTCCTACAATGAGCAGTTCTTC

clone_size: NA
j_call: TRBJ2-5
v_call: TRBV21-1
d_call: NA
cdr3_aa: CASSPLRTGSQETQYF
cdr3_nt: TGTGCCAGCAGCCCTCTCCGGACAGGGTCCCAAGAGACCCAGTACTTC

clone_size: NA
j_call: TRBJ1-2
v_call: TRBV28
d_call: NA
cdr3_aa: CASSLPGGGYTF
cdr3_nt: TGTGCCAGCAGTTTGCCAGGCGGGGGCTACACCTTC

clone_size: few
j_call: TRBJ2-7
v_call: TRBV7-9
d_call: NA
cdr3_aa: CASSPRRDMFLYEQYF
cdr3_nt: TGTGCCAGCAGCCCACGACGGGACATGTTCCTCTACGAGCAGTACTTC

clone_size: few
j_call: TRBJ1-5
v_call: TRBV29-1
d_call: NA
cdr3_aa: CSVGVSGAQPQHF
cdr3_nt: TGCAGCGTTGGGGTGTCCGGGGCTCAGCCCCAGCATTTT

clone_size: NA
j_call: TRBJ2-7
v_call: TRBV27
d_call: TRBD1
cdr3_aa: CASGRDRDSEQYF
cdr3_nt: TGTGCCAGCGGCCGGGACAGGGACTCCGAGCAGTACTTC

clone_size: NA
j_call: TRBJ2-7
v_call: TRBV29-1
d_call: NA
cdr3_aa: CSVADSLDEQYF
cdr3_nt: TGCAGCGTTGCCGACAGTCTCGACGAGCAGTACTTC

clone_size: NA
j_call: TRBJ1-2
v_call: TRBV9
d_call: NA
cdr3_aa: CASSVDRTDGYTF
cdr3_nt: TGTGCCAGCAGCGTAGACCGGACAGATGGCTACACCTTC

clone_size: NA
j_call: TRBJ1-2
v_call: TRBV11-2
d_call: TRBD1
cdr3_aa: CASSYSGTEYGYTF
cdr3_nt: TGTGCCAGCAGTTACTCCGGGACAGAGTATGGCTACACCTTC